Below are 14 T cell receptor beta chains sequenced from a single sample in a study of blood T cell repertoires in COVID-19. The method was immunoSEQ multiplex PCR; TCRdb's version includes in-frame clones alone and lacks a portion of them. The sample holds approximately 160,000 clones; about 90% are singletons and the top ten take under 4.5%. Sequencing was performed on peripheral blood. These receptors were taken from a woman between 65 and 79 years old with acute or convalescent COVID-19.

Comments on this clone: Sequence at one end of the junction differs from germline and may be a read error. This CDR3 is CASSLATSNRSSGNTIYF. The CDR3 coding sequence is TGTGCTAGCAGCTTAGCGACCAGCAACAGGAGCTCTGGAAACACCATATATTTT. The V and J genes are TRBV7-7 and TRBJ1-3, with a possible D match to TRBD1 (5 bases). Germline V lookup: CDR1 SSHAT, CDR2 FNYEAQ (reference sequence). CDR3 size: 18 residues.

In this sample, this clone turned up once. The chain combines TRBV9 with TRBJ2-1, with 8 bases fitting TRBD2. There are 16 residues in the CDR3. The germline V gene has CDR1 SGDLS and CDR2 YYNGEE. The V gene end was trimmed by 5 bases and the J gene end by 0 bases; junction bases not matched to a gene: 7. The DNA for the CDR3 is TGTGCCAGCAGTGTACTAAGCGGGAGCTCCTACAATGAGCAGTTCTTC. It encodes CASSVLSGSSYNEQFF.

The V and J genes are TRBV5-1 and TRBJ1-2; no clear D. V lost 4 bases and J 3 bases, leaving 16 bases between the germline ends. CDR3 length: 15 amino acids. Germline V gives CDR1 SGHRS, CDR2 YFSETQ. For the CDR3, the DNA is TGCGCCAGCAGCCGCGGAAGGAGATCCGACTATGGCTACACCTTC. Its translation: CASSRGRRSDYGYTF.

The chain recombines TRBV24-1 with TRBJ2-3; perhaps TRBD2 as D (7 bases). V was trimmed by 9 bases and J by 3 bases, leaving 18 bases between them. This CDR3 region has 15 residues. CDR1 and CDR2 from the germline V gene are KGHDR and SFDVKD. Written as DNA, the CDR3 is TGTGCCACCTCATCCTCGGGGGGCGGAACAGATACGCAGTATTTT. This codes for CATSSSGGGTDTQYF.

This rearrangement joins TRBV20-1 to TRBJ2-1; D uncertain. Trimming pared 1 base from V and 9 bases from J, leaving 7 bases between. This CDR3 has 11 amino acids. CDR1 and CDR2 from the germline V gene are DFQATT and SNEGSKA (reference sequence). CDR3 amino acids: CSARAYSEQFF. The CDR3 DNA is TGCAGTGCTAGAGCCTACTCTGAGCAGTTCTTC.

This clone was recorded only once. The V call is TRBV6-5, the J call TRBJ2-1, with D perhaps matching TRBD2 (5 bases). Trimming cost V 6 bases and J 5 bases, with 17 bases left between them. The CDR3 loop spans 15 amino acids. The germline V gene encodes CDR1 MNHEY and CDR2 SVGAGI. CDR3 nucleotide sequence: TGTGCCAGCAGCCTGGGTGGAAGAGGGAACAATGAGCAGTTCTTC. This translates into CASSLGGRGNNEQFF.

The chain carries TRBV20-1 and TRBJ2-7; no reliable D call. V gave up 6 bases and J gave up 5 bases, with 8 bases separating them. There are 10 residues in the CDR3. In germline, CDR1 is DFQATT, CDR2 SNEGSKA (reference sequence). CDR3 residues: CSAARDEQYF. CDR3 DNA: TGCAGTGCAGCCCGGGACGAGCAGTACTTC.

This chain's CDR3 is CASRTKASGTDTQYF. The CDR3 bases are TGTGCCAGCAGGACAAAGGCTAGCGGCACAGATACGCAGTATTTT. The chain employs TRBV6-5 and TRBJ2-3, with D possibly being TRBD2 (6 bases). V was pared by 6 bases and J by 1 base, with 14 bases between. In germline, CDR1 is MNHEY, CDR2 SVGAGI. This CDR3 is 15 amino acids long.

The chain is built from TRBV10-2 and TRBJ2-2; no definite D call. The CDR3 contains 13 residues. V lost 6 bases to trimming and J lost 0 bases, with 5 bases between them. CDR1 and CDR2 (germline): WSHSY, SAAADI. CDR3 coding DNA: TGCGCCAGCAGAACAGCGAACACCGGGGAGCTGTTTTTT. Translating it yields CASRTANTGELFF.

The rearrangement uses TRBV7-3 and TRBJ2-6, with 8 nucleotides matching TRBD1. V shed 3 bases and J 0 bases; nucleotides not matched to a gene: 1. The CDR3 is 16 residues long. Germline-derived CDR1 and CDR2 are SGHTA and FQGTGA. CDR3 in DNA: TGTGCCAGCAGCTTGGGACAGGCCTCTGGGGCCAACGTCCTGACTTTC. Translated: CASSLGQASGANVLTF.

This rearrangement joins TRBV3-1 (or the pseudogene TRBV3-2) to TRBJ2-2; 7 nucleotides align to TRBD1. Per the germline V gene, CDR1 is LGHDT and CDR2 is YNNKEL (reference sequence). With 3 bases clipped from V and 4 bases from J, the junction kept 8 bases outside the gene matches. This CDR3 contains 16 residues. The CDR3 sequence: CASSHPTGVGTGELFF. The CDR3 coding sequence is TGTGCCAGCAGCCACCCTACAGGGGTTGGCACCGGGGAGCTGTTTTTT.

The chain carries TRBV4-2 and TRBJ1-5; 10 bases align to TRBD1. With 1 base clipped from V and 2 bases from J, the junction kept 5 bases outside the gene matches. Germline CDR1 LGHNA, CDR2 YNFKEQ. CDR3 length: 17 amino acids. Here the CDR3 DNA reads TGTGCCAGCAGCCAAGTGGACGGACAGGGGGGCAATCAGCCCCAGCATTTT. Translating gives CASSQVDGQGGNQPQHF.

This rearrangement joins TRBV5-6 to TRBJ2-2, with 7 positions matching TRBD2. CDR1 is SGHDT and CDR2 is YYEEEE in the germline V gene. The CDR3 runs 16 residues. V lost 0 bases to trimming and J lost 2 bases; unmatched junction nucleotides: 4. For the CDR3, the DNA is TGTGCCAGCAGCTTGGTCCCTAGCGGTAACACCGGGGAGCTGTTTTTT. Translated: CASSLVPSGNTGELFF.

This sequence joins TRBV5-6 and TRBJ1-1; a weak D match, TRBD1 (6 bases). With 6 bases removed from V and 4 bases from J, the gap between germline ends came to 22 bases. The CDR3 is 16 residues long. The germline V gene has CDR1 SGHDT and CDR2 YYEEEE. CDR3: CASNPNGGGHFTEAFF. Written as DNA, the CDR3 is TGTGCCAGCAACCCCAATGGGGGGGGCCATTTCACTGAAGCTTTCTTT.